A single sample gave rise to the 25 T cell receptor beta chains below, sequenced in a study of blood T cell repertoires in COVID-19. Clones were sequenced by immunoSEQ multiplex PCR, and TCRdb holds only the in-frame ones, with some missing. The data contain some 70,000 clones, about nine tenths of them seen just once; the ten biggest clones take up approximately 6.4%. Source material: peripheral blood. The receptors derive from a woman aged 70-85 years with acute or convalescent COVID-19.

The chain uses TRBV19 and TRBJ1-6, with TRBD1 matching 9 bases. This CDR3 spans 14 amino acids. CDR1 and CDR2 (germline): LNHDA, SQIVND (reference sequence). V gave up 9 bases and J gave up 4 bases; unmatched junction bases: 4. The CDR3 sequence is CASWTGAYNSPLHF. For the CDR3, the DNA is TGTGCCAGCTGGACAGGGGCTTATAATTCACCCCTCCACTTT. Full variable domain (outside the CDR3, taken from reference TRBV19 and TRBJ1-6): DGGITQSPKYLFRKEGQNVTLSCEQNLNHDAMYWYRQDPGQGLRLIYYSQIVNDFQKGDIAEGYSVSREKKESFPLTVTSAQKNPTAFYLCASWTGAYNSPLHFGNGTRLTVT.

Details on this clone: One junction end disagrees with the germline gene, perhaps due to a read error. The genes are TRBV12-3 or TRBV12-4 and TRBJ1-5, with unresolved D. The CDR3 spans 8 residues. The CDR3 DNA reads TGTGCCAGCAGCAGGATGAATTTT. It translates to CASSRMNF.

The genes are TRBV2 and TRBJ1-2, with D possibly matching TRBD1 (6 bases). Trimming took 7 bases from V and 8 from J, leaving 11 bases between them. The CDR3 covers 11 residues. CDR1 and CDR2 (germline): SNHLY, FYNNEI. CDR3 amino acids: CASKLDRGYTF. The CDR3 nucleotides are TGTGCCAGCAAACTGGACAGAGGCTACACCTTC.

The chain recombines TRBV7-9 with TRBJ2-7, with 7 bases matching TRBD2. From germline, CDR1 is SEHNR and CDR2 FQNEAQ (reference sequence). There are 15 residues in the CDR3. Trimming cost V 5 bases and J 2 bases; bases outside gene matches: 9. CDR3 sequence (DNA): TGTGCCAGCAGCCCGGGGAGGGATATGACCTACGAGCAGTACTTC. Translation gives CASSPGRDMTYEQYF. Combining the CDR3 with reference TRBV7-9 and TRBJ2-7 gives the whole variable domain DTGVSQNPRHKITKRGQNVTFRCDPISEHNRLYWYRQTLGQGPEFLTYFQNEAQLEKSRLLSDRFSAERPKGSFSTLEIQRTEQGDSAMYLCASSPGRDMTYEQYFGPGTRLTVT.

J is TRBJ1-1 and V is TRBV28, with 7 bases identical to TRBD1. Germline V gene data show CDR1 as MDHEN and CDR2 as SYDVKM. The length of the CDR3 is 14 residues. J was trimmed by 1 base and V by 6 bases; bases with no gene match: 5. Here the CDR3 reads CASSTGVTNTEAFF. CDR3 bases: TGTGCCAGCAGCACAGGGGTCACGAACACTGAAGCTTTCTTT.

V is TRBV5-1 and J is TRBJ1-4, with D possibly matching TRBD1 (5 bases). V was trimmed by 4 bases and J by 2 bases, leaving 18 bases between them. This CDR3 comprises 17 residues. Germline-derived CDR1 and CDR2 are SGHRS and YFSETQ. The CDR3 bases are TGCGCCAGCAGCCTTGGACACGGCCCCACGACTAATGAAAAACTGTTTTTT. As protein: CASSLGHGPTTNEKLFF.

The chain employs TRBV6-1 and TRBJ1-2; D is possibly TRBD1 (6 bases). Trimming stripped 1 base from V and 4 bases from J, with 10 bases between. This CDR3 has 14 amino acids. Per the germline V gene, CDR1 is MNHNS and CDR2 is SASEGT. CDR3 protein: CASSEGTDRYGYTF. CDR3 DNA sequence: TGTGCCAGCAGTGAAGGGACAGACCGCTATGGCTACACCTTC.

The chain uses TRBV6-1 and TRBJ1-5; D uncertain. V was trimmed by 3 bases and J by 0 bases, leaving 9 bases between them. CDR3 length: 15 amino acids. Germline values: CDR1 MNHNS, CDR2 SASEGT. The CDR3 coding sequence is TGTGCCAGCAGTGACGGGAGGTATAGCAATCAGCCCCAGCATTTT. Protein product: CASSDGRYSNQPQHF.

The chain links TRBV4-3 to TRBJ2-5; the match to TRBD2 covers 11 bases. Germline V gene data show CDR1 as LGHNA and CDR2 as YSLEER. The CDR3 loop spans 17 amino acids. The trim removed 0 bases at V and 2 bases at J, leaving 5 bases unmatched. The CDR3 is CASSQDLLAGGQETQYF. The CDR3 DNA is TGCGCCAGCAGCCAAGATCTCCTAGCGGGAGGACAAGAGACCCAGTACTTC.

The genes are TRBV4-1 and TRBJ2-5, with 11 bases identical to TRBD2. V lost 1 base to trimming and J lost 3 bases; unmatched junction nucleotides: 1. The CDR3 consists of 15 residues. Germline-derived CDR1 and CDR2 are MGHRA and YSYEKL. DNA for the CDR3: TGCGCCAGCAGCCAAGGGGGACTAGCGGAAGAGACCCAGTACTTC. Amino acid sequence: CASSQGGLAEETQYF.

V is TRBV6-2 or TRBV6-3 and J is TRBJ2-1; 7 positions agree with TRBD1. Losses at the gene ends were 5 bases for V and 6 bases for J; bases not matched to a gene: 10. The germline gives CDR1 MNHEY, CDR2 SVGEGT. This CDR3 comprises 15 residues. In DNA form, the CDR3 reads TGTGCCAGCAGTCCCGACAGGGTACAAATCAATGAGCAGTTCTTC. This sequence encodes CASSPDRVQINEQFF.

The chain recombines TRBV5-6 with TRBJ2-1; D possibly corresponds to TRBD2 (6 bases). The germline gives CDR1 SGHDT, CDR2 YYEEEE. V gave up 4 bases and J gave up 8 bases, with 22 bases separating them. The CDR3 runs to 16 residues. This CDR3 reads CASSLPGTRWRDEQFF. The DNA of the CDR3 is TGTGCCAGCAGCCTACCGGGCACACGGTGGAGGGATGAGCAGTTCTTC.

The chain carries TRBV25-1 and TRBJ1-5; D is unclear. V lost 3 bases, J lost 0 bases, and 3 bases lay in between. Germline V gene sequence: CDR1 MGHDK, CDR2 SYGVNS. This CDR3 contains 13 residues. The CDR3 sequence: CASSDYSNQPQHF. Here the CDR3 DNA reads TGTGCCAGCAGTGACTATAGCAATCAGCCCCAGCATTTT.

J is TRBJ1-1 and V is TRBV27; 7 bases are shared with TRBD1. The V gene end was trimmed by 5 bases and the J gene end by 6 bases; junction bases not matched to a gene: 9. The germline gives CDR1 MNHEY, CDR2 SMNVEV (reference sequence). The CDR3 contains 14 residues. CDR3 region: CASSPRQGGPEAFF. CDR3 sequence (DNA): TGTGCCAGCAGTCCGCGACAGGGAGGCCCTGAAGCTTTCTTT.

The chain is built from TRBV6-1 and TRBJ1-2, with D uncertain. Trimming left V 3 bases short and J 6 bases short, with 17 bases between. The CDR3 runs to 15 residues. Germline V gene data show CDR1 as MNHNS and CDR2 as SASEGT. The CDR3 DNA follows: TGTGCCAGCAGTGACAGGATCACAAAATGGGATGGCTACACCTTC. Translation: CASSDRITKWDGYTF.

This sequence joins TRBV27 and TRBJ1-3, with 7 nucleotides matching TRBD1. From germline, CDR1 is MNHEY and CDR2 SMNVEV (reference sequence). The CDR3 sequence is 15 residues long. Trimming at V came to 6 bases and at J to 2 bases, leaving 7 bases not matched to a gene. The CDR3 protein is CASSPTGDPGNTIYF. The CDR3 nucleotides are TGTGCCAGCAGCCCCACAGGGGACCCTGGAAACACCATATATTTT.

The rearrangement joins TRBV6-1 to TRBJ2-7, with 11 bases lining up with TRBD2. Germline trimming cut 0 bases from V and 1 base from J; bases unmatched to any gene: 2. This CDR3 has 16 amino acids. CDR1 is MNHNS and CDR2 is SASEGT in the germline V gene. CDR3 region: CASSEAPSGGSYEQYF. The CDR3 DNA reads as TGTGCCAGCAGTGAAGCTCCTAGCGGGGGGTCCTACGAGCAGTACTTC.

The chain is built from TRBV6-5 and TRBJ1-2; D remains ambiguous. The germline V gene encodes CDR1 MNHEY and CDR2 SVGAGI. Trimming left V 3 bases short and J 0 bases short, with 11 bases between. CDR3 length equals 15 residues. CDR3 nucleotides: TGTGCCAGCAGTTATAGATCCTTAGCTAACTATGGCTACACCTTC. As protein: CASSYRSLANYGYTF.

CDR3 residues: CASSEVRLAGRYF. The CDR3 DNA reads TGTGCCAGCAGTGAAGTGCGGCTAGCGGGGCGGTATTTT. The rearrangement uses TRBV2 and TRBJ2-3, with 9 bases identical to TRBD2. The CDR3 has 13 amino acids. The germline CDR1 and CDR2 sequences are SNHLY and FYNNEI. The V segment lost 1 base and the J segment 14 bases; nucleotides outside the gene matches: 7.

The genes are TRBV28 and TRBJ1-5; TRBD1 agrees at 9 bases. V lost 6 bases and J lost 7; bases outside the gene matches: 10. Germline V gene lookup returns CDR1 MDHEN and CDR2 SYDVKM. The CDR3 loop spans 15 amino acids. In DNA form, the CDR3 reads TGTGCCAGCAGGAAACAGGGGGCGCCCCGACAGCCCCAGCATTTT. Protein sequence: CASRKQGAPRQPQHF.

V is TRBV30 and J is TRBJ1-1; D not resolved. V was clipped by 5 bases and J by 1 base, with 8 bases between them. CDR1 GTSNPN and CDR2 SVGIG come from the germline V gene (reference sequence). The CDR3 length is 12 residues. The CDR3 protein is CAWAVGNTEAFF. The CDR3 DNA is TGTGCCTGGGCGGTTGGGAACACTGAAGCTTTCTTT.

This clone came up a few times. This rearrangement joins TRBV12-3 or TRBV12-4 to TRBJ1-1; D uncertain. Trimming took off 2 bases at V and 2 bases at J, with 3 bases between the two ends. This CDR3 is built from 12 residues. The CDR3 is CASSLHNTEAFF. As DNA, the CDR3 is TGTGCCAGCAGTTTACATAACACTGAAGCTTTCTTT.

The table lists this clone with a count of one. The rearrangement joins TRBV24-1 to TRBJ2-2, with 7 bases fitting TRBD1. Germline V gene lookup returns CDR1 KGHDR and CDR2 SFDVKD. The trim removed 5 bases at V and 2 bases at J, leaving 4 bases unmatched. The CDR3 consists of 15 residues. The CDR3 nucleotides are TGTGCCACCAGTGGGGGGACAGTCAACACCGGGGAGCTGTTTTTT. It specifies CATSGGTVNTGELFF.

In this sample, this clone turned up once. This chain joins TRBV7-9 and TRBJ1-2; 9 bases agree with TRBD1. Trimming took 1 base from V and 9 from J; bases not matched to a gene: 9. This CDR3 comprises 15 residues. Germline V gene lookup returns CDR1 SEHNR and CDR2 FQNEAQ (reference sequence). The CDR3 nucleotides read TGTGCCAGCAGCTTAGACCGGACAGGGGCAAATCGCTACACCTTC. This translates into CASSLDRTGANRYTF.

V is TRBV6-2 or TRBV6-3 and J is TRBJ2-1, with 13 bases identical to TRBD2. This CDR3 comprises 15 residues. The V and J ends lost 6 bases and 6 bases, in that order; junction bases with no gene match: 5. CDR1 is MNHEY, CDR2 SVGEGT, per germline. The CDR3 is CASSSTSGGANEQFF. CDR3 in DNA: TGTGCCAGCAGCTCTACTAGCGGGGGGGCCAATGAGCAGTTCTTC.